Here is one TCR beta chain with its context. What it recognizes is unknown. Scientists ran DNA taken from cultured CD4+ T cells through the Oncomine TCR Beta short-read assay for sequencing. In TCRdb, the PCR reads were re-called with MiXCR into one record per CDR3 protein. The sample yields some 12,000 distinct CDR3 sequences, about half seen once. The data derive from a study of vaccination and CD4 T cells after COVID-19. As for the study in general: Stimulation used overlapping spike peptides from SARS-CoV-2, HCoV-NL63, HCoV-OC43 and HCoV-229E. A CEFX pool, an HIV-1 Nef pool, or no peptide went to control cultures.

Specified treatment: approximately 9-day PBMC culture with coronavirus spike peptide pools or control peptides (ViraFEST assay). Positive PCR dates ranged from March to December 2020; these dates predated US Alpha, Beta and Delta variants. Cultures of PBMCs, roughly 2.1 million per well, were set up with about 10 IU/ml IL-2 and around 9.8 ug/ml peptide pools. V lost 3 bases, J lost 4 bases, and 15 bases lay in between. Germline V gene data show CDR1 as MDHEN and CDR2 as SYDVKM. The CDR3 extends over 15 amino acids. The sequence derives from a human donor who had recovered from COVID-19. The sequenced material came from CD4+ T cells from blood, cultured in vitro. The chain uses TRBV28 and TRBJ1-2; D is uncertain. CDR3 sequence: CASSFPVTVRYGYTF. CDR3 nucleotide sequence: TGTGCCAGCAGTTTCCCCGTTACAGTCCGCTATGGCTACACCTTC.